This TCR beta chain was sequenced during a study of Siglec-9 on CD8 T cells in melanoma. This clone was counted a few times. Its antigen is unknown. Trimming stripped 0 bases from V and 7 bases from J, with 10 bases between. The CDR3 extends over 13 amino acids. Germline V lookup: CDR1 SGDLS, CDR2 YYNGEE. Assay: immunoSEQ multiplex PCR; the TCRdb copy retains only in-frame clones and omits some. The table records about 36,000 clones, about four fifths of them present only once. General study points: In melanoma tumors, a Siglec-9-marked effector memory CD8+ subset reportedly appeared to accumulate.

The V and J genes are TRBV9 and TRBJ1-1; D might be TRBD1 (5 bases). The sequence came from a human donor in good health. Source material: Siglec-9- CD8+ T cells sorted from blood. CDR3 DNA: TGTGCCAGCAGCGTAGGTTTGGGGGGTGAAGCTTTCTTT. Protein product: CASSVGLGGEAFF. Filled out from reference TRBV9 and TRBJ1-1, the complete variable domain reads DSGVTQTPKHLITATGQRVTLRCSPRSGDLSVYWYQQSLDQGLQFLIQYYNGEERAKGNILERFSAQQFPDLHSELNLSSLELGDSALYFCASSVGLGGEAFFGQGTRLTVV.